This T cell receptor (beta chain) was documented in a study of T-cell reconstitution after alpha-beta-depleted transplantation in children. This clonotype was detected many times. The antigen is unknown. Construction of the TCRbeta library involved unique molecular identifiers. TCRdb ran MiXCR on the PCR reads and lists one entry per CDR3 protein. The sample contains roughly 240,000 distinct CDR3 sequences, around 7.5% of which appear only once. The CDR3 contains 16 residues. Trimming at V came to 4 bases and at J to 3 bases, leaving 9 bases not matched to a gene. Germline CDR1 and CDR2: SGDLS and YYNGEE. Study-level points and caveats: Surviving recipient T cells and thymic progenitors produced the high day-60 TCRbeta diversity seen in some patients. A year post-transplant, T-cell counts and diversity derived mostly from newly produced T cells.

This sequence joins TRBV9 and TRBJ2-7; 11 bases match TRBD2. This sequence originates from a male patient aged 10 to 17 who had a stem cell transplant for acute lymphoblastic leukemia, so the T cells may come from the graft donor. The specimen comprised PBMCs, mostly from graft donor cells, sampled 180 days after TCRalphabeta/CD19-depleted stem cell transplant. The CDR3 nucleotides are TGTGCCAGCAGCCCAGGGGCCCTAGCGGGGGGCTACGAGCAGTACTTC. This encodes CASSPGALAGGYEQYF.